The sequence of this T cell receptor beta chain was determined in a study of cytomegalovirus exposure and HLA in healthy donors. 60 Vbeta and 13 Jbeta primers were used in PCR. In the original processing: In a later analysis, the count reached some 83 million unique TCR beta chains, with approximately 10 million shared. The data were produced by immunoSEQ multiplex PCR, yet TCRdb's version contains in-frame clones alone and is incomplete. V, J and clone size are taken as reported in that table, and D and trimming were inferred from the DNA itself. The repertoire consists of about 180,000 clones, with approximately 80% occurring once and the leading ten covering around 4.9%. Germline V gene data show CDR1 as MDHEN and CDR2 as SYDVKM. This CDR3 has 16 residues. V lost 6 bases to trimming and J lost 0 bases, with 17 bases between them.

V usage is TRBV28 and J usage is TRBJ1-2; D not certain. The sequencing sample was made of PBMCs. This clonotype was obtained from a man aged 18 to 29 in good health and CMV-seronegative. The CDR3 DNA is TGTGCCAGCAGACAGCCCCCCGGGGATCCTAACTATGGCTACACCTTC. Its translation is CASRQPPGDPNYGYTF.